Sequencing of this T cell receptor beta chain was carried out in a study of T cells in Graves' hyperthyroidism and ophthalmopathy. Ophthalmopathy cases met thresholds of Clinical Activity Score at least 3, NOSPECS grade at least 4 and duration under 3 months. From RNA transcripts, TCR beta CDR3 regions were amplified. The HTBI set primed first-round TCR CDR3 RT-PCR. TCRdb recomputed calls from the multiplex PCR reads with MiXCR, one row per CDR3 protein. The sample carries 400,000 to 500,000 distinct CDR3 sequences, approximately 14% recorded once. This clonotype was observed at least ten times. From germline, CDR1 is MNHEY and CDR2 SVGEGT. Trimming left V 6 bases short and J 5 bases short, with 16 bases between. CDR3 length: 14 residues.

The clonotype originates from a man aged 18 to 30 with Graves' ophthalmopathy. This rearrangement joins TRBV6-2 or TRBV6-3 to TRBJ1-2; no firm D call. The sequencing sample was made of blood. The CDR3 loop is CASSLGMGGYGYTF. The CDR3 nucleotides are TGTGCCAGCAGCCTCGGGATGGGAGGTTATGGCTACACCTTC.